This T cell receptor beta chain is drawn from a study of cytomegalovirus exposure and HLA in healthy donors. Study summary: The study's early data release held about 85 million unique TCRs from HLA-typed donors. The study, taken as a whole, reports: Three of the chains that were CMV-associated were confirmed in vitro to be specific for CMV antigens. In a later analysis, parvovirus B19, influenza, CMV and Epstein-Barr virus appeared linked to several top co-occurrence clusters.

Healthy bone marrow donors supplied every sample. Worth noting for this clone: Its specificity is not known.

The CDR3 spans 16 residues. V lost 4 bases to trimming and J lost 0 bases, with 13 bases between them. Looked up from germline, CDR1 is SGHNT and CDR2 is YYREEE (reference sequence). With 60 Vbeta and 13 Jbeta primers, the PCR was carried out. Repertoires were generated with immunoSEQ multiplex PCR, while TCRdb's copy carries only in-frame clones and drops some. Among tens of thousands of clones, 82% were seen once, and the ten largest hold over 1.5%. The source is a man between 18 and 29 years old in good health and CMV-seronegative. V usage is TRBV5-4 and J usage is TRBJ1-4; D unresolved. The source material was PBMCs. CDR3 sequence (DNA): TGTGCCAGCAGCCCGGCCACAGTGGCAACTAATGAAAAACTGTTTTTT. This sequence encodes CASSPATVATNEKLFF.